This TCR beta chain came from a study of response to subunit inactivated influenza vaccine. Points from the study as a whole: The authors put forward the suggestion that each seasonal influenza vaccination may bring in only a limited number of new T cells.

TCRdb used MiXCR to reprocess the RT-PCR reads, holding one entry per CDR3 protein. The data contain more than 150,000 distinct CDR3 sequences, 9.2% of them singletons. The CDR3 contains 16 residues. Per the germline V gene, CDR1 is SGHVS and CDR2 is FNYEAQ. The V segment lost 3 bases and the J segment 5 bases; nucleotides outside the gene matches: 5. This clonotype showed up many times. What it binds is unknown. The origin of this receptor is a man aged 50 to 60 who received an inactivated influenza vaccine. This sequence joins TRBV7-6 and TRBJ2-1, with 12 bases matching TRBD2. Sequencing used non-naive T cells sorted from PBMCs, obtained on the day of vaccination. CDR3 DNA sequence: TGTGCCAGCAGCTTGACTAGCGGGGGCCTAAACAATGAGCAGTTCTTC. Protein product: CASSLTSGGLNNEQFF.